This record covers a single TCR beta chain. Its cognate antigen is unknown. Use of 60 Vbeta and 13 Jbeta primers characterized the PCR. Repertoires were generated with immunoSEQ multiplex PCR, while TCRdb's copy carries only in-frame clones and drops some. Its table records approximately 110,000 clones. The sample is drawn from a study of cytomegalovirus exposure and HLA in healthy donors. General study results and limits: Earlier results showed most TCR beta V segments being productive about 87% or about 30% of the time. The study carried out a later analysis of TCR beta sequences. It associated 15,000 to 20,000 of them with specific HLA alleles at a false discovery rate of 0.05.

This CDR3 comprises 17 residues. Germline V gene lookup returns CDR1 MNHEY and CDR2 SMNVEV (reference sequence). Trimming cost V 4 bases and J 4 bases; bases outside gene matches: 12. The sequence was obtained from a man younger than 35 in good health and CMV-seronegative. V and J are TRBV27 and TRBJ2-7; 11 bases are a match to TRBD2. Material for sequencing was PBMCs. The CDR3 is CASSSKLAGGRLYEQYF. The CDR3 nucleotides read TGTGCCAGCAGTTCCAAGTTAGCGGGAGGGCGGCTATACGAGCAGTACTTC.